The 31 T cell receptor beta chains given below trace back to one sample, sequenced in a study of glioma-infiltrating T cells after dendritic cell vaccination. Sequencing was performed with immunoSEQ multiplex PCR; in TCRdb, only in-frame clones are kept and a portion is missing. Among 30,000 to 40,000 clones listed, around four fifths were seen once. Sequenced here: blood, sampled before dendritic cell vaccination. The receptors originated from a human donor with glioblastoma.

The rearrangement uses TRBV5-1 and TRBJ2-3; 9 bases line up with TRBD2. The J segment lost 3 bases and the V segment lost 5 bases, leaving 13 bases of the junction unmatched. The CDR3 contains 17 residues. From germline, CDR1 is SGHRS and CDR2 YFSETQ. The chain's CDR3 is CASSLEGRSGGTDTQYF. In DNA, the CDR3 is TGCGCCAGCAGTCTTGAAGGTAGAAGCGGGGGGACAGATACGCAGTATTTT. The full variable domain, its missing parts supplied by reference TRBV5-1 and TRBJ2-3, is KAGVTQTPRYLIKTRGQQVTLSCSPISGHRSVSWYQQTPGQGLQFLFEYFSETQRNKGNFPGRFSGRQFSNSRSEMNVSTLELGDSALYLCASSLEGRSGGTDTQYFGPGTRLTVL.

The V and J genes are TRBV7-3 and TRBJ2-2, with D unclear. Germline assignment: CDR1 SGHTA and CDR2 FQGTGA. CDR3 length equals 12 residues. V was cut by 5 bases and J by 3 bases, with 4 bases left in between. The CDR3 DNA reads TGTGCCAGCAGCCCTGACACCGGGGAGCTGTTTTTT. This encodes CASSPDTGELFF.

This chain links TRBV5-1 with TRBJ1-1; the match to TRBD1 covers 7 bases. The junction had 7 bases not matched to a gene; V was cut back by 0 bases and J by 5 bases. CDR3 length: 15 amino acids. Germline loops: CDR1 SGHRS, CDR2 YFSETQ. CDR3 in amino acids: CASSLAGTANTEAFF. The DNA of the CDR3 is TGCGCCAGCAGCTTGGCCGGGACAGCTAATACTGAAGCTTTCTTT.

Only one count was recorded for this clone. The CDR3 DNA reads TGCGCCAGCAGCTTGGCCCCTAGTTCCAAAAAACTGTTTTTT. This gives the protein CASSLAPSSKKLFF. The chain recombines TRBV5-1 with TRBJ1-4, with no clear D. Per the germline V gene, CDR1 is SGHRS and CDR2 is YFSETQ. V was clipped by 0 bases and J by 9 bases, with 12 bases between them. The CDR3 contains 14 residues.

This clone has only a few counts. The V gene is TRBV5-4, the J gene TRBJ2-2, with TRBD1 matching over 10 bases. The CDR3 length is 18 residues. Per germline, CDR1 SGHNT and CDR2 YYREEE (reference sequence). J was trimmed by 6 bases and V by 4 bases; bases with no gene match: 15. CDR3 residues: CASSAPLPGQGYAGELFF. The CDR3 nucleotides are TGTGCCAGCAGCGCACCCCTTCCGGGACAGGGGTACGCCGGGGAGCTGTTTTTT.

The rearrangement uses TRBV10-3 and TRBJ2-1; D gene uncertain. The V and J ends lost 6 bases and 5 bases respectively, with 11 bases between them. Germline V gene lookup returns CDR1 ENHRY and CDR2 SYGVKD. This CDR3 comprises 13 residues. DNA for the CDR3: TGTGCCATCAGGGCAGACATTCACAATGAGCAGTTCTTC. Translated: CAIRADIHNEQFF.

Regarding this clone: A junction boundary mismatches the germline segment, possibly from a read error. Other DNA sequences in the sample encode the same CDR3. The gene calls are TRBV7-2 and TRBJ1-6; 8 positions match TRBD1. This CDR3 contains 14 residues. Per germline, CDR1 SGHTA and CDR2 FQGNSA. CDR3 DNA: TGTGCCAGCAGCTTAGGGACAGGGAATTCCCCCCTCCACTTT. This translates into CASSLGTGNSPLHF.

V usage is TRBV2 and J usage is TRBJ2-3, with D perhaps TRBD2 (6 bases). Germline V gene lookup returns CDR1 SNHLY and CDR2 FYNNEI. CDR3 size: 14 residues. The V end was cut by 6 bases, the J end by 1 base, with 11 bases between. The CDR3 DNA reads as TGTGCCAGCAGGACCATAGCGGGCACAGATACGCAGTATTTT. It codes for CASRTIAGTDTQYF.

The chain has TRBV6-5 and TRBJ2-2, with TRBD2 matching over 8 bases. J gave up 5 bases and V 6 bases, and 8 bases lay outside the gene matches. CDR1 and CDR2 from the germline V gene are MNHEY and SVGAGI. CDR3 length: 15 residues. CDR3 in amino acids: CASRTGGPMTGELFF. CDR3 sequence (DNA): TGTGCCAGCAGGACGGGGGGGCCGATGACCGGGGAGCTGTTTTTT.

J is TRBJ1-4 and V is TRBV4-2; the D gene is possibly TRBD1 (5 bases). This CDR3 has 15 amino acids. V lost 0 bases and J lost 8, with 13 bases in between. CDR1 and CDR2 from the germline V gene are LGHNA and YNFKEQ. The CDR3 spells CASSQEWGGREKLFF. CDR3 DNA: TGTGCCAGCAGCCAAGAGTGGGGCGGGAGGGAAAAACTGTTTTTT.

V usage is TRBV11-2 and J usage is TRBJ2-1; TRBD1 aligns across 8 bases. V trimming: 5 bases; J trimming: 3 bases; junction bases outside the gene matches: 6. Germline-derived CDR1 and CDR2 are SGHAT and FQNNGV. The CDR3 loop spans 15 amino acids. The CDR3 nucleotides are TGTGCCAGCAGCGTCGACAGGGGCAACTACAATGAGCAGTTCTTC. This gives the protein CASSVDRGNYNEQFF.

The V and J genes are TRBV2 and TRBJ1-2, with D tentatively TRBD1 (6 bases). V gave up 9 bases and J gave up 0 bases, with 11 bases separating them. CDR1 and CDR2 from the germline V gene are SNHLY and FYNNEI. CDR3 length: 13 residues. CDR3 coding DNA: TGTGCCAGGACGACAGGTCCTAACTATGGCTACACCTTC. Protein: CARTTGPNYGYTF.

The chain combines TRBV29-1 with TRBJ2-5, with a possible D match to TRBD1 (5 bases). Germline loops: CDR1 SQVTM, CDR2 ANQGSEA. CDR3 size: 11 residues. V was shortened by 6 bases and J by 4 bases, with 9 bases between the two germline ends. CDR3 in amino acids: CSVAGLETQYF. Written as DNA, the CDR3 is TGCAGCGTGGCAGGGTTAGAGACCCAGTACTTC.

The chain combines TRBV7-6 with TRBJ1-2; TRBD1 matches 10 bases. CDR3 length: 16 residues. Losses at the gene ends were 1 base for V and 4 bases for J; bases not matched to a gene: 6. Germline-derived CDR1 and CDR2 are SGHVS and FNYEAQ. In nucleotides, the CDR3 is TGTGCCAGCAGCTTAGGGACAGGGGGTAACATCTATGGCTACACCTTC. This sequence encodes CASSLGTGGNIYGYTF.

This chain links TRBV30 with TRBJ1-2; D gene ambiguous. Trimming stripped 3 bases from V and 4 bases from J, with 6 bases between. In germline, CDR1 is GTSNPN, CDR2 SVGIG (reference sequence). This CDR3 region has 11 residues. The CDR3 sequence: CAWSPSYGYTF. As DNA, the CDR3 is TGTGCCTGGAGCCCTAGCTATGGCTACACCTTC.

The chain is built from TRBV10-3 and TRBJ2-5, with TRBD1 as a possible D gene (7 bases). There are 14 residues in the CDR3. Germline V gene data show CDR1 as ENHRY and CDR2 as SYGVKD. The V end was cut by 6 bases, the J end by 3 bases, with 14 bases between. CDR3 loop: CAIRAGQGEETQYF. The CDR3 DNA sequence: TGTGCCATCAGGGCGGGGCAGGGGGAAGAGACCCAGTACTTC.

V is TRBV2 and J is TRBJ1-6; D is perhaps TRBD1 (5 bases). Trimming removed 3 bases at V and 2 bases at J, with 5 bases between. The CDR3 sequence is 14 residues long. Germline CDR1 is SNHLY and CDR2 is FYNNEI. CDR3 sequence (DNA): TGTGCCAGCAGTGACAGGGCCTATAATTCACCCCTCCACTTT. Translation gives CASSDRAYNSPLHF.

V usage is TRBV15 and J usage is TRBJ2-7, with TRBD1 identical over 8 bases. V lost 7 bases to trimming and J lost 6 bases; unmatched junction nucleotides: 11. The CDR3 is made up of 14 amino acids. Germline CDR1 is LNHNV and CDR2 is YYDKDF (reference sequence). The CDR3 DNA reads TGTGCCACCAAGTCAGGGGGCGTTATCCCCGAGCAGTACTTC. Its translation is CATKSGGVIPEQYF.

The chain couples TRBV5-8 to TRBJ2-6; maybe TRBD1 (5 bases). The CDR3 length is 18 residues. V was clipped by 4 bases and J by 0 bases, with 17 bases between them. Germline CDR1 reads SGHTS; CDR2 reads YDEGEE. CDR3 nucleotide sequence: TGTGCCAGCAGCCCTACTTTGGACACCTTCTCTGGGGCCAACGTCCTGACTTTC. Its protein is CASSPTLDTFSGANVLTF.

On this clone: At the DNA level, this CDR3 is encoded by other sequences in the same sample as well. The J gene is TRBJ2-3, the V gene TRBV4-3, with D tentatively TRBD2 (6 bases). The CDR3 consists of 14 residues. The germline V and J ends were trimmed by 3 bases and 1 base, with 8 bases remaining between them. Germline V lookup: CDR1 LGHNA, CDR2 YSLEER. The CDR3 coding sequence is TGCGCCAGCAGCCAGGGACTTGGCACAGATACGCAGTATTTT. It is translated as CASSQGLGTDTQYF.

The rearrangement uses TRBV4-2 and TRBJ2-3; TRBD2 aligns across 12 bases. The CDR3 spans 18 residues. V was clipped by 0 bases and J by 4 bases; unmatched bases: 8. Per the germline V gene, CDR1 is LGHNA and CDR2 is YNFKEQ. The CDR3 reads CASSQDILAGGQSDTQYF. DNA for the CDR3: TGTGCCAGCAGCCAAGATATCCTAGCGGGGGGGCAATCAGATACGCAGTATTTT.

V is TRBV6-6 and J is TRBJ1-3, with D perhaps TRBD1 (6 bases). There are 12 residues in the CDR3. V was cut by 6 bases and J by 8 bases, with 11 bases left in between. CDR1 and CDR2 (germline): MNHNY, SVGAGI (reference sequence). The CDR3 DNA sequence: TGTGCCAGCAGGCCGCAGGGGTACACCATATATTTT. Translation: CASRPQGYTIYF.

The gene calls are TRBV25-1 and TRBJ2-6; 12 positions agree with TRBD1. Trimming at V came to 1 base and at J to 4 bases, leaving 5 bases not matched to a gene. The CDR3 extends over 18 amino acids. Germline V gives CDR1 MGHDK, CDR2 SYGVNS. The CDR3 loop is CASSESGTGGTGANVLTF. The DNA of the CDR3 is TGTGCCAGCAGTGAATCCGGGACAGGGGGCACCGGGGCCAACGTCCTGACTTTC.

This chain connects TRBV7-9 to TRBJ2-7, with 7 bases identical to TRBD1. The germline gives CDR1 SEHNR, CDR2 FQNEAQ (reference sequence). The V segment lost 5 bases and the J segment 3 bases; nucleotides outside the gene matches: 10. This CDR3 is 15 amino acids long. DNA for the CDR3: TGTGCCAGCAGCGAGGGACAGTCTACTTACTACGAGCAGTACTTC. Amino acid sequence: CASSEGQSTYYEQYF. Supplemented by reference TRBV7-9 and TRBJ2-7, the full variable domain reads DTGVSQNPRHKITKRGQNVTFRCDPISEHNRLYWYRQTLGQGPEFLTYFQNEAQLEKSRLLSDRFSAERPKGSFSTLEIQRTEQGDSAMYLCASSEGQSTYYEQYFGPGTRLTVT.

The V and J genes are TRBV7-2 and TRBJ2-7; 8 bases are shared with TRBD1. CDR3 size: 14 residues. The trim removed 6 bases at V and 3 bases at J, leaving 7 bases unmatched. Germline V gene data show CDR1 as SGHTA and CDR2 as FQGNSA. The CDR3 is CASRNGQGFYEQYF. The CDR3 nucleotides are TGTGCCAGCAGAAATGGACAGGGCTTCTACGAGCAGTACTTC.

This chain connects TRBV4-1 to TRBJ1-5; maybe TRBD1 (5 bases). This CDR3 region has 14 residues. Germline V CDR1 and CDR2: MGHRA, YSYEKL. V was shortened by 1 base and J by 5 bases, with 9 bases between the two germline ends. The CDR3 region is CASSQGTKDQPQHF. The CDR3 coding sequence is TGCGCCAGCAGCCAAGGGACAAAGGATCAGCCCCAGCATTTT.

The count of this clone is one. The V and J genes are TRBV10-3 and TRBJ1-5; possibly TRBD1 for D (6 bases). There are 13 residues in the CDR3. The germline CDR1 and CDR2 sequences are ENHRY and SYGVKD. Trimming removed 6 bases at V and 5 bases at J, with 11 bases between. DNA of the CDR3: TGTGCCATCAGGGGGGCCGGCGATCAGCCCCAGCATTTT. Translating gives CAIRGAGDQPQHF.

The V gene is TRBV9, the J gene TRBJ2-7, with unresolved D. The V end was cut by 0 bases, the J end by 7 bases, with 14 bases between. The germline V gene encodes CDR1 SGDLS and CDR2 YYNGEE. This CDR3 spans 14 amino acids. CDR3 in amino acids: CASSVEPIAGEQYF. In DNA form, the CDR3 reads TGTGCCAGCAGCGTAGAGCCCATAGCTGGTGAGCAGTACTTC.

The chain couples TRBV14 to TRBJ2-5, with unresolved D. This CDR3 is built from 15 residues. Germline CDR1 SGHDN, CDR2 FVKESK. The V and J ends lost 0 bases and 7 bases respectively, with 15 bases between them. The CDR3 DNA reads TGTGCCAGCAGCCAAGAATTGGCCGGCGCAGGGACCCAGTACTTC. Translated: CASSQELAGAGTQYF.

As for this clone: Germline is not matched at one junction end, which may reflect a read error. This sample includes further DNA sequences coding for the same CDR3. The genes are TRBV4-3 and TRBJ1-6; possible D gene TRBD1, 5 bases. Germline V gene lookup returns CDR1 LGHNA and CDR2 YSLEER. This CDR3 contains 14 residues. The CDR3 coding sequence is TGCGCCAGCAGCCAAGATAGACAGAATTCCCCCCTCCACTTT. Its translation is CASSQDRQNSPLHF.

The chain uses TRBV19 and TRBJ2-5; possibly TRBD1 for D (6 bases). The V end was cut by 7 bases, the J end by 1 base, with 7 bases between. The CDR3 length is 12 residues. Per the germline V gene, CDR1 is LNHDA and CDR2 is SQIVND (reference sequence). CDR3 nucleotide sequence: TGTGCCAGTAAAGGGGGCCAAGAGACCCAGTACTTC. Its translation is CASKGGQETQYF.